This is a list of T cell receptor beta chains from one sample in a study of CD8 T cells in ankylosing spondylitis. Each CDR3 protein gets one entry after TCRdb re-called the 5' RACE reads with MiXCR. Altogether 200,000 or so distinct CDR3 sequences are present, under 15% being singletons, with the ten largest covering approximately 10%. Source material: blood, either unsorted or a sorted T cell fraction (not recorded which). These TCRs come from a female donor with ankylosing spondylitis or in good health (not recorded which). Each CDR3 is given with its conserved first and last residue. Fields, in order: J gene, clone size, CDR3 length, D gene, V gene, CDR3 DNA, CDR3 protein. The D gene is left open where the match is weak. Expanded clones are given a class, and other clones once, few, many or no size at all.

>TRBJ2-5|-|14|TRBD1|TRBV12-3/TRBV12-4
TGTGCCAGCACCGGGGACAGGGAGTTTGAGACCCAGTACTTC
CASTGDREFETQYF
>TRBJ2-1|many|16|-|TRBV6-1
TGTGCCAGCAGCCTGGGGATTTCGGACTCGCCCAATGAGCAGTTCTTC
CASSLGISDSPNEQFF
>TRBJ2-2|-|13|TRBD2|TRBV30
TGTGCCTGGAGTGCGACTAGCTCCGGGGAGCTGTTTTTT
CAWSATSSGELFF
>TRBJ2-2|many|15|TRBD2|TRBV7-6
TGTGCCAGCAGCTTGACTAGCTCGAACACCGGGGAGCTGTTTTTT
CASSLTSSNTGELFF
>TRBJ1-2|many|12|-|TRBV10-3
TGTGCCATCAGCGGATCGGGGTATGGCTACACCTTC
CAISGSGYGYTF
>TRBJ2-2|-|18|TRBD2|TRBV3-1
TGTGCCAGCAGCCAAGAGGTCGGGGGGAGGCATAACACCGGGGACCTGTTTTTT
CASSQEVGGRHNTGDLFF
>TRBJ1-5|many|15|-|TRBV28
TGTGCCAGCAGCCAGATCCAGGTTTTCGATCAGCCCCAGCATTTT
CASSQIQVFDQPQHF
>TRBJ2-1|many|12|-|TRBV7-6
TGTGCCAGCAGCTCCGGTTTCAGTGAGCAGTTCTTC
CASSSGFSEQFF
>TRBJ2-3|-|15|-|TRBV12-3/TRBV12-4
TGTGCCAGCAGTCCCTTGCGGAAGGACACAGATACGCAGTATTTT
CASSPLRKDTDTQYF
>TRBJ1-5|-|16|-|TRBV20-1
TGCAGTGCTAGAGGTGGACAGACGAGGGCTAATCAGCCCCAGCATTTT
CSARGGQTRANQPQHF
>TRBJ2-7|many|12|-|TRBV28
TGTGCCAGCAGTTTTAGTGGCTACGAGCAGTACTTC
CASSFSGYEQYF
>TRBJ1-4|many|15|-|TRBV10-3
TGTGCCACAGCTTCCCGGGACGGCAATAATGAAAAACTGTTTTTT
CATASRDGNNEKLFF
>TRBJ2-7|many|19|TRBD1|TRBV12-3/TRBV12-4
TGTGCCAGCAGTTTCTCTGGCCCCGTTCCGGGACAGGGAGGGTACGAGCAGTACTTC
CASSFSGPVPGQGGYEQYF
>TRBJ2-3|many|15|TRBD2|TRBV7-3
TGTGCCAGCAGCTTAGCGGGAGGGCCAAAGGATACGCAGTATTTT
CASSLAGGPKDTQYF
>TRBJ2-1|few|16|-|TRBV7-2
TGTGCCAGCAGCTTAGGGACTGCCGAGGTTGGCAATGAGCAGTTCTTC
CASSLGTAEVGNEQFF
>TRBJ1-2|-|16|-|TRBV25-1
TGTGCCAGCAGTGAATACCACAGGCCCGGGGGCTATGGCTACACCTTC
CASSEYHRPGGYGYTF
>TRBJ2-7|many|13|-|TRBV7-9
TGTGCCAGCAGCTCCAGGGAACATCGCGAGCAGTACTTC
CASSSREHREQYF
>TRBJ2-7|-|11|-|TRBV20-1
TGCAGTCCGTCCCAGGGATCCGAGCAGTACTTC
CSPSQGSEQYF